These 28 T cell receptor beta chains share one sample of origin, sequenced in a study of shared clonotypes between healthy human individuals. Only in-frame clones appear in the TCRdb table, and some are missing; sequencing was by immunoSEQ multiplex PCR. The profile covers some 530,000 clones, with 81% appearing a single time and roughly 13% taken by the ten largest. Sequencing was performed on PBMCs. All receptors come from a woman between 35 and 50 years old in good health. Some clones in this sample may be carry-over from other donors' samples.

The chain links TRBV10-1 to TRBJ2-7, with D unresolved. Trimming cost V 4 bases and J 6 bases, with 13 bases left between them. Germline values: CDR1 WNHNN, CDR2 SYGVQD (reference sequence). The CDR3 loop spans 13 amino acids. The CDR3 spells CASSVSQYSEQYF. CDR3 sequence (DNA): TGCGCCAGCAGTGTCTCCCAATACTCCGAGCAGTACTTC.

The chain employs TRBV7-9 and TRBJ2-1, with TRBD2 matching 10 bases. J was trimmed by 8 bases and V by 5 bases; bases with no gene match: 9. The CDR3 totals 15 residues. Germline values: CDR1 SEHNR, CDR2 FQNEAQ (reference sequence). CDR3 nucleotide sequence: TGTGCCAGCAGCCCTTCTAGCGGGAGCTTCGATGAGCAGTTCTTC. This codes for CASSPSSGSFDEQFF.

This clone occurred a few times. This chain joins TRBV7-2 and TRBJ1-1; the D gene is possibly TRBD1 (5 bases). Germline CDR1 and CDR2: SGHTA and FQGNSA. CDR3 length equals 18 residues. Trimming took off 5 bases at V and 0 bases at J, with 22 bases between the two ends. CDR3 sequence (DNA): TGTGCCAGCAGCCCCTCTAGCCCGGGGCGCACTATGAACACTGAAGCTTTCTTT. It is translated as CASSPSSPGRTMNTEAFF.

The genes are TRBV2 and TRBJ1-2, with 7 bases fitting TRBD1. In germline, CDR1 is SNHLY, CDR2 FYNNEI. CDR3 size: 10 residues. The junction had 4 bases not matched to a gene; V was cut back by 10 bases and J by 8 bases. The CDR3 coding sequence is TGTGCCAACAGACAGGGAGGCTACACCTTC. Its protein is CANRQGGYTF.

The CDR3 nucleotides are TGTGCCAGCAGCCCTGCAGACAAGGATGAAGCTTTCTTT. This gives the protein CASSPADKDEAFF. The chain recombines TRBV11-3 with TRBJ1-1; D remains unclear. This CDR3 spans 13 amino acids. Germline V gives CDR1 SGHNT, CDR2 YENEEA. The ends were cut back, 5 bases at V and 7 bases at J, with 14 bases in the middle.

This clone was seen more than once but under ten times. The chain joins TRBV4-2 to TRBJ2-3; 8 bases are shared with TRBD1. V shed 1 base and J 2 bases; nucleotides not matched to a gene: 8. The CDR3 runs 17 residues. Germline CDR1 and CDR2: LGHNA and YNFKEQ. The CDR3 DNA reads as TGTGCCAGCAGCCAAGCTCTGACAGGGGCCCACACAGATACGCAGTATTTT. Protein product: CASSQALTGAHTDTQYF.

Comments on this clone: A far more abundant clone sits one base away, making this likely a read error. Distinct nucleotide sequences in the sample also encode this CDR3. This chain connects TRBV10-2 to TRBJ2-7; D gene unclear. The V gene's germline CDR1 is WSHSY and CDR2 SAAADI. This CDR3 has 16 residues. The CDR3: CASSESGRETTYEQYF. The CDR3 DNA is TGCGCCAGTAGTGAGTCAGGCAGAGAAACAACCTACGAGCAGTACTTC.

Comments on this clone: A junction boundary mismatches the germline segment, possibly from a read error. CDR3 residues: CASSPDPGGEQYF. For the CDR3, the DNA is TGCGCCAGCAGCCCAGACCCCGGGGGTGAGCAGTACTTC. This chain connects TRBV7-9 to TRBJ2-7; tentatively, D is TRBD2 (6 bases). Germline CDR1 is SEHNR and CDR2 is FQNEAQ (reference sequence). The CDR3 is 13 amino acids.

The V call is TRBV15, the J call TRBJ1-2; D gene ambiguous. CDR3 size: 19 residues. Germline lookup yields CDR1 LNHNV and CDR2 YYDKDF (reference sequence). V lost 0 bases, J lost 1 base, and 21 bases lay in between. Here the CDR3 reads CATSRDPVRNRRINYGYTF. CDR3 coding DNA: TGTGCCACCAGCAGAGATCCCGTTAGGAACAGAAGAATTAACTATGGCTACACCTTC.

The V and J genes are TRBV18 and TRBJ2-3, with TRBD1 matching over 8 bases. The CDR3 covers 16 residues. V lost 3 bases to trimming and J lost 4 bases; unmatched junction nucleotides: 9. Germline V gene lookup returns CDR1 KGHSH and CDR2 LQKENI. CDR3 sequence: CASSPAGGTPADTQYF. The DNA of the CDR3 is TGTGCCAGCTCACCCGCAGGGGGCACCCCAGCAGATACGCAGTATTTT.

The J gene is TRBJ2-7, the V gene TRBV7-3, with TRBD2 matching 10 bases. The CDR3 extends over 15 amino acids. The germline V gene encodes CDR1 SGHTA and CDR2 FQGTGA. After removal of 2 bases from V and 5 bases from J, the junction contained 6 bases not matched to a gene. CDR3 sequence (DNA): TGTGCCAGCAGCTTAGAGCTAGCGGGAGCCAACGAGCAGTACTTC. It encodes CASSLELAGANEQYF.

V and J are TRBV5-4 and TRBJ1-2, with D unresolved. CDR1 is SGHNT, CDR2 YYREEE, per germline (reference sequence). V was shortened by 1 base and J by 8 bases, with 12 bases between the two germline ends. The CDR3 contains 13 residues. DNA for the CDR3: TGTGCCAGCAGCTTGTTCGGGGAGGGCGGCTACACCTTC. It specifies CASSLFGEGGYTF.

This clone has a handful of counts. A much larger clone lies one base from this, so it may be a read error. CDR3 sequence reads: CASSIVVDHQETQYF. The CDR3 DNA reads as TGTGCCAGCAGCATAGTGGTGGATCACCAAGAGACCCAGTACTTC. The chain joins TRBV11-2 to TRBJ2-5; D call uncertain. The germline V gene encodes CDR1 SGHAT and CDR2 FQNNGV. This CDR3 region has 15 residues. Trimming took 5 bases from V and 0 from J, leaving 13 bases between them.

This clone has only a few counts. V gene TRBV27 combines with J gene TRBJ1-1, with TRBD1 matching over 9 bases. This CDR3 is built from 16 residues. The V and J ends lost 5 bases and 5 bases, in that order; junction bases with no gene match: 12. Germline loops: CDR1 MNHEY, CDR2 SMNVEV (reference sequence). The CDR3 protein is CASSVHRGLRGTEAFF. The CDR3, as DNA: TGTGCCAGCAGTGTACACAGGGGGCTCAGGGGAACTGAAGCTTTCTTT.

This clone was counted a few times. The chain uses TRBV15 and TRBJ2-3, with D possibly TRBD1 on 6 matching bases. Trimming took off 4 bases at V and 1 base at J, with 15 bases between the two ends. The length of the CDR3 is 16 residues. Germline CDR1 is LNHNV and CDR2 is YYDKDF (reference sequence). CDR3: CATSTGRGIRTDTQYF. DNA for the CDR3: TGTGCCACCAGCACCGGCAGGGGAATCCGCACAGATACGCAGTATTTT.

This clone was recorded many times. The chain recombines TRBV11-3 with TRBJ2-1; D not certain. Per germline, CDR1 SGHNT and CDR2 YENEEA. V shed 5 bases and J shed 2 bases, with 13 bases lying between them. The CDR3 has 15 amino acids. For the CDR3, the DNA is TGTGCCAGCAGCCCCCCCGTTGGAGCCTACAATGAGCAGTTCTTC. It is translated as CASSPPVGAYNEQFF.

This clone appeared a single time. This chain links TRBV29-1 with TRBJ1-1; 10 bases are a match to TRBD1. Losses at the gene ends were 7 bases for V and 2 bases for J; bases not matched to a gene: 4. This CDR3 spans 13 amino acids. The V gene's germline CDR1 is SQVTM and CDR2 ANQGSEA. The chain's CDR3 is CSASTGGNTEAFF. CDR3 DNA: TGCAGCGCGTCGACAGGGGGCAACACTGAAGCTTTCTTT.

Remarks on this clone: This likely traces to a read error, being one base from a far larger clone. This chain uses TRBV28 with TRBJ2-7; no clear D. The V end was cut by 4 bases, the J end by 3 bases, with 7 bases between. Germline-derived CDR1 and CDR2 are MDHEN and SYDVKM. This CDR3 has 12 amino acids. This CDR3 reads CASSSQNYEQYF. In DNA form, the CDR3 reads TGTGCCAGCAGTTCCCAGAACTACGAGCAGTACTTC.

This CDR3 reads CATSRSSGRVTDTQYF. In DNA, the CDR3 is TGTGCCACCAGCAGGTCTAGCGGGAGGGTCACAGATACGCAGTATTTT. The chain is built from TRBV15 and TRBJ2-3; 12 bases agree with TRBD2. Germline V lookup: CDR1 LNHNV, CDR2 YYDKDF (reference sequence). Trimming removed 3 bases from V and 2 bases from J; junction bases left unmatched: 3. The CDR3 length is 16 residues.

This clone was seen once. The CDR3 DNA follows: TGTGCCAGCAGTGCGTTATTCTCTGGAAACACCATATATTTT. Translated, it gives CASSALFSGNTIYF. The rearrangement links TRBV6-1 to TRBJ1-3; D unresolved. Trimming left V 4 bases short and J 0 bases short, with 7 bases between. The CDR3 consists of 14 residues. Per germline, CDR1 MNHNS and CDR2 SASEGT.

The rearrangement uses TRBV7-9 and TRBJ2-7, with D possibly TRBD2 on 6 matching bases. Germline CDR1 reads SEHNR; CDR2 reads FQNEAQ (reference sequence). CDR3 length: 15 amino acids. Trimming took off 1 base at V and 7 bases at J, with 17 bases between the two ends. The CDR3 reads CASSLGTGSLREQYF. The DNA for the CDR3 is TGTGCCAGCAGCTTAGGGACCGGGAGCTTGAGGGAGCAGTACTTC.

The sample holds many counts of this clone. J is TRBJ2-1 and V is TRBV28; TRBD1 matches at 7 bases. The germline V gene has CDR1 MDHEN and CDR2 SYDVKM. Trimming at V came to 6 bases and at J to 9 bases, leaving 11 bases not matched to a gene. This CDR3 has 14 amino acids. The CDR3 loop is CASRQDRALGEQFF. CDR3 in DNA: TGTGCCAGCAGACAAGACAGGGCATTGGGTGAGCAGTTCTTC. The whole variable domain, remainder taken from reference TRBV28 and TRBJ2-1, is DVKVTQSSRYLVKRTGEKVFLECVQDMDHENMFWYRQDPGLGLRLIYFSYDVKMKEKGDIPEGYSVSREKKERFSLILESASTNQTSMYLCASRQDRALGEQFFGPGTRLTVL.

This clone was seen a few times. V is TRBV7-3 and J is TRBJ2-5, with D unresolved. V was trimmed by 2 bases and J by 4 bases, leaving 5 bases between them. Germline CDR1 is SGHTA and CDR2 is FQGTGA. The CDR3 loop spans 12 amino acids. The CDR3 nucleotides read TGTGCCAGCAGCTTATCCGGAGAGACCCAGTACTTC. Translating it yields CASSLSGETQYF.

The V gene is TRBV7-8, the J gene TRBJ2-7; D gene ambiguous. There are 12 residues in the CDR3. V was trimmed by 5 bases and J by 1 base, leaving 6 bases between them. CDR1 is SGHVS, CDR2 FQNEAQ, per germline. The CDR3 sequence: CASSRASYEQYF. The DNA for the CDR3 is TGTGCCAGCAGCCGGGCTTCCTACGAGCAGTACTTC.

A single count supports this clone. The chain has TRBV30 and TRBJ2-7, with 7 bases fitting TRBD1. The CDR3 has 13 residues. Germline V gives CDR1 GTSNPN, CDR2 SVGIG (reference sequence). V lost 1 base and J lost 6; bases outside the gene matches: 6. The CDR3 DNA reads as TGTGCCTGGAGTGACAGGGGACATTCCGAGCAGTACTTC. This translates into CAWSDRGHSEQYF.

A word on this clone: With a far larger clone one base away, a read error is the likely cause. This sample also contains other DNA sequences that code for the same CDR3. The chain is built from TRBV6-6 and TRBJ1-5; D gene ambiguous. Germline CDR1 and CDR2: MNHNY and SVGAGI (reference sequence). The CDR3 runs to 14 residues. CDR3 coding DNA: TGTGCCAGCAGTTACTCATCAAACAATCAGCCCCAGCACTTT. As protein: CASSYSSNNQPQHF.

This clone was picked up one time. This chain links TRBV11-2 with TRBJ2-6; D not certain. Trimming took 2 bases from V and 0 from J, leaving 5 bases between them. CDR3 length equals 15 residues. The germline V gene has CDR1 SGHAT and CDR2 FQNNGV. In nucleotides, the CDR3 is TGTGCCAGCAGCTTATCCGTCTCTGGGGCCAACGTCCTGACTTTC. This sequence encodes CASSLSVSGANVLTF.

The chain links TRBV7-2 to TRBJ1-1; a weak D match, TRBD1 (6 bases). The V end lost 2 bases, the J end lost 1 base, and 11 bases lay between the germline ends. This CDR3 has 15 residues. Germline V lookup: CDR1 SGHTA, CDR2 FQGNSA. The CDR3 nucleotides read TGTGCCAGCAGCTTATACGGGGGGCGGAACACTGAAGCTTTCTTT. Translation gives CASSLYGGRNTEAFF.